This TCR beta chain came from a study of identical twins. General study points: The conclusions drew on cross-sectional statistical analysis instead of tracking the same donors.

As concerns this clonotype: The antigen remains unidentified.

The CDR3 is made up of 12 amino acids. Per germline, CDR1 SGHDT and CDR2 YYEEEE. J gave up 12 bases and V 1 base, and 3 bases lay outside the gene matches. TCRdb reprocessed the 5' RACE reads with MiXCR, giving one entry per CDR3 protein. The sample shows some 790,000 distinct CDR3 sequences, 15% to 20% of them seen only once. This sample was shared with a second study, whose subject was T cells expressing NK-cell markers.

Sequencing was performed on PBMCs. The clonotype was recovered from a woman in her late teens or twenties in good health. The chain carries TRBV5-6 and TRBJ2-1, with TRBD1 identical over 8 bases. This CDR3 reads CASSLRGTGQFF. CDR3 DNA sequence: TGTGCCAGCAGCTTGAGGGGGACAGGGCAGTTCTTC.